This T cell receptor beta chain was sequenced during a study of blood T cell repertoires in COVID-19. Sequencing was performed with immunoSEQ multiplex PCR; in TCRdb, only in-frame clones are kept and a portion is missing. The sample contains some 150,000 clones, 70% to 90% of which appear only once. The CDR3 spans 15 residues. CDR1 is SGHDN, CDR2 FVKESK, per germline. Trimming pared 1 base from V and 5 bases from J, leaving 15 bases between. Input material: peripheral blood. This clonotype was sampled from a man aged 35 to 55 who had recovered from COVID-19. The V and J genes are TRBV14 and TRBJ2-7; possible D gene TRBD2, 6 bases. The CDR3 is CASSQGGAGRHEQYF. CDR3 nucleotides: TGTGCCAGCAGCCAAGGAGGGGCAGGGAGGCACGAGCAGTACTTC.